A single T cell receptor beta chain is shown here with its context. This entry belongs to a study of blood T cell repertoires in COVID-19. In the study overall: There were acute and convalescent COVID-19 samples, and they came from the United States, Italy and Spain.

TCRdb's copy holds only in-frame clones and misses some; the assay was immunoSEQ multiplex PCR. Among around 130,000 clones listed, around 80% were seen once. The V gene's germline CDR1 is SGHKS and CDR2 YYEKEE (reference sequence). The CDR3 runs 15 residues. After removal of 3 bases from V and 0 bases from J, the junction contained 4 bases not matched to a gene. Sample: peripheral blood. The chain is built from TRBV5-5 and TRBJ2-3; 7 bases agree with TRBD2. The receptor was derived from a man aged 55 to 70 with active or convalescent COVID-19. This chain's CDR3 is CASSSLAASTDTQYF. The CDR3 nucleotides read TGTGCCAGCAGCTCCCTAGCGGCTAGCACAGATACGCAGTATTTT.